Listed below are T cell receptor beta chains from one sample, sequenced in a study of blood T cells in healthy people across ages. One entry per CDR3 protein results from TCRdb running MiXCR on the 5' RACE reads. The sample contains 600,000 to 850,000 distinct CDR3 sequences, roughly two fifths of which appear only once. The sequenced material came from blood. These receptors were obtained from a woman aged 60-70 years in good health. CDR3s include the opening cysteine and the closing phenylalanine or tryptophan. The order of the fields is D gene, J gene, clone size, V gene, CDR3 protein, CDR3 DNA. A D gene is named only where the DNA matches it firmly. The size entry is marked missing in some rows and otherwise reads once, few, many or a size class.

D gene: .
J gene: TRBJ1-4
clone size: few
V gene: TRBV20-1
CDR3 protein: CSARVSPTNEKLFF
CDR3 DNA: TGCAGTGCTAGAGTCTCGCCAACTAATGAAAAACTGTTTTTT

D gene: TRBD1
J gene: TRBJ1-2
clone size: .
V gene: TRBV4-1
CDR3 protein: CASSQVRDRGWYGYTF
CDR3 DNA: TGCGCCAGCAGCCAAGTCCGGGACAGGGGATGGTATGGCTACACCTTC

D gene: .
J gene: TRBJ2-3
clone size: .
V gene: TRBV5-1
CDR3 protein: CASRRAGQSTDTQYF
CDR3 DNA: TGCGCCAGCAGAAGGGCGGGACAAAGCACAGATACGCAGTATTTT

D gene: .
J gene: TRBJ2-7
clone size: few
V gene: TRBV6-2/TRBV6-3
CDR3 protein: CASSYRRGRGFEQYF
CDR3 DNA: TGTGCCAGCAGTTATCGCCGGGGGCGAGGTTTCGAGCAGTACTTC

D gene: .
J gene: TRBJ2-1
clone size: many
V gene: TRBV7-2
CDR3 protein: CASSLSTAAYNEQFF
CDR3 DNA: TGTGCCAGCAGCTTATCCACGGCGGCCTACAATGAGCAGTTCTTC

D gene: .
J gene: TRBJ2-7
clone size: .
V gene: TRBV27
CDR3 protein: CASSFIGQSSPTNEQYF
CDR3 DNA: TGTGCCAGCAGTTTCATTGGGCAGAGTAGCCCAACTAACGAGCAGTACTTC

D gene: .
J gene: TRBJ1-5
clone size: .
V gene: TRBV27
CDR3 protein: CASSLWGDPRDQPQHF
CDR3 DNA: TGTGCCAGCAGTTTATGGGGGGACCCCAGGGATCAGCCCCAGCATTTT

D gene: TRBD2
J gene: TRBJ2-3
clone size: once
V gene: TRBV6-4
CDR3 protein: CASSEGLAATDAQYF
CDR3 DNA: TGTGCCAGCAGTGAGGGACTAGCGGCCACAGATGCGCAGTATTTT

D gene: TRBD1
J gene: TRBJ2-7
clone size: .
V gene: TRBV28
CDR3 protein: CASNTNDRAAEQYF
CDR3 DNA: TGTGCCAGCAATACAAACGACAGGGCGGCCGAGCAGTACTTC

D gene: .
J gene: TRBJ1-6
clone size: few
V gene: TRBV20-1
CDR3 protein: CSATARANGSPLHF
CDR3 DNA: TGCAGTGCCACCGCACGGGCAAACGGCTCACCCCTCCACTTT

D gene: TRBD2
J gene: TRBJ2-1
clone size: .
V gene: TRBV29-1
CDR3 protein: CTGLGLANNEQFF
CDR3 DNA: TGCACCGGGCTGGGACTAGCAAACAATGAGCAGTTCTTC

D gene: .
J gene: TRBJ2-5
clone size: once
V gene: TRBV7-9
CDR3 protein: CASSLAGQKQYF
CDR3 DNA: TGTGCCAGCAGCTTAGCCGGACAGAAGCAGTACTTC

D gene: .
J gene: TRBJ1-1
clone size: few
V gene: TRBV29-1
CDR3 protein: CSVGRMGPGTEAFF
CDR3 DNA: TGCAGCGTTGGAAGAATGGGCCCGGGGACTGAAGCTTTCTTT

D gene: .
J gene: TRBJ2-7
clone size: many
V gene: TRBV20-1
CDR3 protein: CSARRGSISYEQYF
CDR3 DNA: TGCAGTGCAAGGAGAGGGTCCATCTCCTACGAGCAGTACTTC

D gene: .
J gene: TRBJ2-1
clone size: .
V gene: TRBV5-1
CDR3 protein: CASSLLLSSYNEQFF
CDR3 DNA: TGCGCCAGCAGCTTGTTACTGAGCTCCTACAATGAGCAGTTCTTC

D gene: .
J gene: TRBJ2-3
clone size: .
V gene: TRBV7-3
CDR3 protein: CASSSAAGRTQYF
CDR3 DNA: TGTGCCAGCAGCTCGGCGGCGGGGAGGACGCAGTATTTT

D gene: .
J gene: TRBJ2-3
clone size: few
V gene: TRBV7-2
CDR3 protein: CASSLAINTQYF
CDR3 DNA: TGTGCCAGCAGCTTAGCGATAAATACGCAGTATTTT

D gene: .
J gene: TRBJ2-6
clone size: .
V gene: TRBV4-2
CDR3 protein: CASSQGSDSGANVLTF
CDR3 DNA: TGTGCCAGCAGCCAAGGTTCCGACTCTGGGGCCAACGTCCTGACTTTC

D gene: TRBD1
J gene: TRBJ1-2
clone size: .
V gene: TRBV20-1
CDR3 protein: CSAGQATNYGYTF
CDR3 DNA: TGCAGTGCCGGACAGGCCACTAACTATGGCTACACCTTC

D gene: TRBD2
J gene: TRBJ2-4
clone size: few
V gene: TRBV20-1
CDR3 protein: CSASKGLAGGPRQYF
CDR3 DNA: TGCAGTGCTAGTAAGGGACTAGCGGGAGGGCCCCGGCAGTACTTC

D gene: .
J gene: TRBJ2-7
clone size: .
V gene: TRBV7-2
CDR3 protein: CASSLGPGNYEQYF
CDR3 DNA: TGTGCCAGCAGCTTAGGACCAGGCAACTACGAGCAGTACTTC

D gene: TRBD1
J gene: TRBJ2-7
clone size: few
V gene: TRBV9
CDR3 protein: CASSVGVAGTGMVEQYF
CDR3 DNA: TGTGCCAGCAGCGTAGGGGTAGCCGGGACAGGTATGGTCGAGCAGTACTTC

D gene: TRBD1
J gene: TRBJ2-2
clone size: few
V gene: TRBV10-3
CDR3 protein: CAISDHRGTGPNTGELFF
CDR3 DNA: TGTGCCATCAGTGATCACCGAGGGACAGGGCCGAACACCGGGGAGCTGTTTTTT

D gene: .
J gene: TRBJ1-5
clone size: .
V gene: TRBV20-1
CDR3 protein: CSVDRQADQPQHF
CDR3 DNA: TGCAGTGTGGATAGGCAGGCCGATCAGCCCCAGCATTTT

D gene: TRBD2
J gene: TRBJ2-3
clone size: .
V gene: TRBV29-1
CDR3 protein: CSVEYGGLAGEITDTQYF
CDR3 DNA: TGCAGCGTTGAATACGGGGGGCTAGCGGGGGAAATCACAGATACGCAGTATTTT

D gene: TRBD1
J gene: TRBJ2-7
clone size: many
V gene: TRBV12-3/TRBV12-4
CDR3 protein: CASSPQDRVSEQYF
CDR3 DNA: TGTGCCAGCAGCCCTCAGGACAGGGTGAGTGAGCAGTACTTC

D gene: .
J gene: TRBJ1-2
clone size: few
V gene: TRBV4-1
CDR3 protein: CASSQEGERGYGYTF
CDR3 DNA: TGCGCCAGCAGCCAAGAAGGAGAACGGGGCTATGGCTACACCTTC

D gene: .
J gene: TRBJ1-5
clone size: .
V gene: TRBV10-3
CDR3 protein: CAIGDVAGNQPQHF
CDR3 DNA: TGTGCCATCGGTGATGTGGCGGGCAATCAGCCCCAGCATTTT

D gene: .
J gene: TRBJ2-7
clone size: .
V gene: TRBV5-1
CDR3 protein: CASSLSTGETYEQYF
CDR3 DNA: TGCGCCAGCAGCTTGTCGACAGGAGAAACCTACGAGCAGTACTTC

D gene: TRBD1
J gene: TRBJ1-5
clone size: few
V gene: TRBV20-1
CDR3 protein: CSAIGGQGDNQPQHF
CDR3 DNA: TGCAGTGCTATCGGGGGGCAGGGGGACAATCAGCCCCAGCATTTT

D gene: TRBD1
J gene: TRBJ2-1
clone size: .
V gene: TRBV5-6
CDR3 protein: CASSSGTGGFNEQFF
CDR3 DNA: TGTGCCAGCAGCTCGGGGACAGGGGGCTTCAATGAGCAGTTCTTC

D gene: .
J gene: TRBJ1-6
clone size: many
V gene: TRBV7-9
CDR3 protein: CASSQQLGVRQSPLHF
CDR3 DNA: TGTGCCAGCAGTCAACAATTGGGAGTCAGGCAATCACCCCTCCACTTT

D gene: TRBD1
J gene: TRBJ2-5
clone size: .
V gene: TRBV5-1
CDR3 protein: CASSPDRGGGGETQYF
CDR3 DNA: TGCGCCAGCAGCCCGGACAGGGGAGGTGGTGGAGAGACCCAGTACTTC

D gene: .
J gene: TRBJ1-4
clone size: few
V gene: TRBV12-3/TRBV12-4
CDR3 protein: CASSSRPSNEKLFF
CDR3 DNA: TGTGCCAGCAGTTCGCGACCGAGTAATGAAAAACTGTTTTTT

D gene: .
J gene: TRBJ1-5
clone size: .
V gene: TRBV5-1
CDR3 protein: CASAWRLGQPQHF
CDR3 DNA: TGCGCCAGCGCGTGGCGGTTGGGTCAGCCCCAGCATTTT